This TCR beta chain was identified during a study of CD8 T cells in Susac syndrome. Reverse transcription of roughly 0.45 to 1 ug RNA was carried out with random hexamers. TCRdb re-called the immunoSEQ multiplex PCR reads through MiXCR, storing one row per CDR3 protein. The repertoire consists of more than 150,000 distinct CDR3 sequences, with over 95% occurring once and the leading ten covering 0.13% to 0.15%. V lost 5 bases and J lost 6, with 17 bases in between. This CDR3 is 14 amino acids long. This TCR was sampled from a human donor with multiple sclerosis. V usage is TRBV12-3 or TRBV12-4 and J usage is TRBJ2-7; D unresolved. The sequencing input was CD8+ T cells from PBMCs. CDR3: CASSQQRMMGEQYF. For the CDR3, the DNA is TGTGCCAGCAGTCAACAGAGGATGATGGGCGAGCAGTACTTC.